This TCR beta chain was identified in a study of response to subunit inactivated influenza vaccine (dated by TCRdb to 2017 to 2018). With respect to the entire study: Deep quantitative profiling of the T cell receptor repertoire was used in the study to follow responses to a trivalent subunit inactivated influenza vaccine. Broad study findings and their caveats: The authors proposed that each seasonal influenza vaccination may bring in only a limited number of new T cells.

Concerning this clonotype itself: The specificity of this receptor is unknown. Base quality data are lacking; no much larger clone is found one base away.

Clipping removes 2 bases from V and 2 bases from J, with 2 as the unmatched junction base count. The germline V gene yields SGHTA for CDR1 and FQGNSA for CDR2. The CDR3 holds 14 amino acids from the cysteine to the phenylalanine. The kept DNA is CDR3 alone, 42 bases in frame from the first base. Library preparation was by RT-PCR. Sequenced using an Illumina HiSeq 2500. The public sequencing data were trimmed at Q25 with fastp and processed into clonotypes with MiXCR by TCRdb, which kept only in-frame beta chains. Merged by CDR3 protein, the rows form single entries marked with the most common genes and DNA. Here the sample has about 190,000 distinct CDR3 sequences; approximately 15% occur a single time. The top ten hold roughly 25% of the sample.

Material: CD8+ T cells sorted from PBMCs, obtained 5 days after vaccination. This receptor chain uses TRBV7-2 and TRBJ2-5; TRBD1 lines up with 7 middle nucleotides. The TCR originated in a man aged 45 to 65 who received an inactivated influenza vaccine. Donor details come from another sample of the same person, matched by shared clones. The CDR3 is CASSLLQGQETQYF. The nucleotide sequence reads TGTGCCAGCAGCTTACTACAGGGGCAAGAGACCCAGTACTTC.